The rows below give T cell receptor beta chains drawn from one sample of a study of beta chain features in type 1 diabetes. Only in-frame clones appear in the TCRdb table, and some are missing; sequencing was by immunoSEQ multiplex PCR. The data hold around 190,000 clones, with 13% observed a single time. Sequences were obtained from central memory CD4+ T cells from blood. Receptor source: a woman between 18 and 29 years old in good health. The CDR3 runs from the conserved cysteine through the conserved F or W. The order of the fields is J gene, clone size, D gene, CDR3 length, V gene, CDR3 DNA, CDR3 protein. The D gene is left open where the match is weak. Not every row has a clone size; where given, it reads once, few, many or a size class.

TRBJ2-1,few,TRBD1,13,TRBV6-5,TGTGCCAGCAGTTACACCGACAGGGCGGAGCAGTTCTTC,CASSYTDRAEQFF
TRBJ1-1,.,.,13,TRBV2,TGCGCAGGGGCGGGGGGACTGAACACTGAAGCTTTCTTT,CAGAGGLNTEAFF
TRBJ2-4,.,TRBD1,17,TRBV27,TGTGCCAGCAGGATGGGACAGGGGAATCAAGGCAAAAACATTCAGTACTTC,CASRMGQGNQGKNIQYF
TRBJ2-5,.,TRBD1,14,TRBV7-2,TGTGCCAGCAGCCCCGGGACAGGGGGATCGACCCAGTACTTC,CASSPGTGGSTQYF
TRBJ1-5,few,.,14,TRBV4-2,TGTGCCAGCAGACAAGGACATGACAATCAGCCCCAGCATTTT,CASRQGHDNQPQHF
TRBJ2-7,few,TRBD2,15,TRBV6-1,TGTGCCAGCAGTACTACACTAGCGGGGGATGGTGAGCAGTACTTC,CASSTTLAGDGEQYF
TRBJ1-1,.,.,15,TRBV6-5,TGTGCCAGCAGTGCCTCCATACATGTGAACACTGAAGCTTTCTTT,CASSASIHVNTEAFF
TRBJ1-5,few,.,15,TRBV7-2,TGTGCCAGCAGCTTAGCTAGGACAGTAAATCAGCCCCAGCATTTT,CASSLARTVNQPQHF
TRBJ1-2,few,.,11,TRBV11-2,TGTGCCAGCAGCTCAGCGAATGGCTACACCTTC,CASSSANGYTF
TRBJ2-3,few,TRBD1,15,TRBV4-3,TGCGCCAGCAGCCCAAGAGGGGGCGGCACAGATACGCAGTATTTT,CASSPRGGGTDTQYF
TRBJ2-7,.,.,14,TRBV5-4,TGCGCCAGCAGCCAAGGGTTGGGAGCGGGCGAGCAGTACTTC,CASSQGLGAGEQYF
TRBJ1-5,few,.,17,TRBV4-3,TGCGCCAGCAGCCAAGACCCCCCACAGGGAGGCAATCAGCCCCAGCATTTT,CASSQDPPQGGNQPQHF
TRBJ2-3,few,TRBD2,18,TRBV7-2,TGTGCCAGCAGCCGTAGGGCTCTAGCGGGAGTGGGCACAGATACGCAGTATTTT,CASSRRALAGVGTDTQYF
TRBJ2-5,few,TRBD2,13,TRBV5-1,TGCGCCAGCAACCAGCGGGAGGGGGAGACCCAGTACTTC,CASNQREGETQYF
TRBJ2-1,few,TRBD2,14,TRBV29-1,TGCAGCATCTCAAGCGGGAGATCTTACAATGAGCAGTTCTTC,CSISSGRSYNEQFF
TRBJ2-7,once,TRBD2,15,TRBV27,TGTGCCAGCAGGGCCGGGACTAGCGGGCCCTACGAGCAGTACTTC,CASRAGTSGPYEQYF
TRBJ1-1,.,TRBD1,16,TRBV5-4,TGTGCCAGCACCCGGGGGGACAGGGTAGTTAACACTGAAGCTTTCTTT,CASTRGDRVVNTEAFF
TRBJ1-1,.,TRBD1,14,TRBV29-1,TGCAGCGTGAGTGGACAGGCACAGAACACTGAAGCTTTCTTT,CSVSGQAQNTEAFF
TRBJ2-7,few,.,14,TRBV5-4,TGTGCCAGCAGCCCGCCGGGACTGAGCTACGAGCAGTACTTC,CASSPPGLSYEQYF
TRBJ2-3,.,TRBD1,14,TRBV4-3,TGCGCCAGCAGCCAAGAGGACAGGACAGATACGCAGTATTTT,CASSQEDRTDTQYF
TRBJ2-7,.,.,12,TRBV5-8,TGTGCCAGCAGACAGAATGCCTACGAGCAGTACTTC,CASRQNAYEQYF
TRBJ2-7,.,.,14,TRBV2,TGTGCCAGCAGTGCCAGGGTGGAGTCCTACGAGCAGTACTTC,CASSARVESYEQYF
TRBJ1-2,.,.,15,TRBV28,TGTGCCAGCAGCTCTATCCCCAGGGCTAACTATGGCTACACCTTC,CASSSIPRANYGYTF
TRBJ1-1,.,.,14,TRBV28,TGTGCCAGCAGTTTTGGGTCAAGGGGGACTGAAGCTTTCTTT,CASSFGSRGTEAFF
TRBJ2-7,few,TRBD1,14,TRBV27,TGTGCCAGCAGTCCTTCCACAGGGGTCTACGAGCAGTACTTC,CASSPSTGVYEQYF
TRBJ2-1,few,.,11,TRBV30,TGTGCCTGGGACTGGAACAATGAGCAGTTCTTC,CAWDWNNEQFF
TRBJ1-4,.,.,14,TRBV6-1,TGTGCCAGCAGTGAGAGCGGTGTTAATGAAAAACTGTTTTTT,CASSESGVNEKLFF
TRBJ1-1,few,TRBD1,13,TRBV4-2,TGTGCCAGCAGCCGGACAGGGAACACTGAAGCTTTCTTT,CASSRTGNTEAFF
TRBJ1-5,few,TRBD1,13,TRBV29-1,TGCAGCGTTTCGGACAGGGGGCAGGGTGCCCAGCATTTT,CSVSDRGQGAQHF
TRBJ1-5,.,.,15,TRBV19,TGTGCCAGTACCGCGGAGCGTTTTAGCAATCAGCCCCAGCATTTT,CASTAERFSNQPQHF
TRBJ2-5,.,.,15,TRBV5-1,TGCGCCAGCAGCTTGGGAGCCGGGGTGGGAGAGACCCAGTACTTC,CASSLGAGVGETQYF
TRBJ1-1,few,TRBD1,18,TRBV5-1,TGCGCCAGCAGCTTGGCGTCGGCAGGGGGGCCTAGGAACACTGAAGCTTTCTTT,CASSLASAGGPRNTEAFF
TRBJ2-7,few,TRBD1,15,TRBV18,TGTGCCAGCTCACCCCGCGGACAGGTTTCCTACGAGCAGTACTTC,CASSPRGQVSYEQYF
TRBJ2-2,few,TRBD2,16,TRBV4-1,TGCGCCAGCAGCCAAGAAGGGACTAGCGGCACCGGGGAGCTGTTTTTT,CASSQEGTSGTGELFF
TRBJ2-4,few,TRBD2,17,TRBV28,TGTGCCAGCAGTTTATTGACTAGCGGGAGCGCCAAAAACATTCAGTACTTC,CASSLLTSGSAKNIQYF
TRBJ2-5,.,.,16,TRBV23-1,TGCGCCAGCATATATAGGAGGCTCCTGTACCAAGAGACCCAGTACTTC,CASIYRRLLYQETQYF
TRBJ2-3,.,.,14,TRBV10-1,TGCGCCAGCAGTGTACGGAGGGGCACAGATACGCAGTATTTT,CASSVRRGTDTQYF
TRBJ2-5,.,TRBD1,13,TRBV27,TGTGCCAGCAGCTTACAGGGGGGAGAGACCCAGTACTTC,CASSLQGGETQYF
TRBJ2-7,few,.,16,TRBV6-5,TGTGCCAGCAGTTACTCGAGCAGGGCCTGGGAGGACGAGCAGTACTTC,CASSYSSRAWEDEQYF
TRBJ2-1,few,TRBD1,14,TRBV27,TGTGCCAGCAGGTTACAGGGGCCGTGGGGGGAGCAGTTCTTC,CASRLQGPWGEQFF
TRBJ2-7,many,TRBD2,12,TRBV14,TGTGCCAGCAGCCATAGCGGGAACGAGCAGTACTTC,CASSHSGNEQYF
TRBJ2-3,few,.,16,TRBV15,TGTGCCACCAGCAGAGATGGTGGCAGATCCACAGATACGCAGTATTTT,CATSRDGGRSTDTQYF
TRBJ1-1,few,.,16,TRBV25-1,TGTGCCAGCAGTGAAGTTAGCGGCATCATGAACACTGAAGCTTTCTTT,CASSEVSGIMNTEAFF
TRBJ2-7,.,TRBD1,15,TRBV19,TGTGCCAGTAGTACTAGACAGGGAAACTCCTACGAGCAGTACTTC,CASSTRQGNSYEQYF
TRBJ2-3,few,.,13,TRBV11-3,TGTGCCAGCAGCCGCGGGACCACAGATACGCAGTATTTT,CASSRGTTDTQYF
TRBJ1-1,few,.,15,TRBV5-1,TGCGCCAGCAGCTCAGGACACTCCTATAACGCTGAAGCTTTCTTT,CASSSGHSYNAEAFF
TRBJ2-7,.,.,11,TRBV7-3,TGTGCCAGCAGTCTCGGGGGTCCCCAGTACTTC,CASSLGGPQYF
TRBJ1-5,.,.,14,TRBV6-6,TGTGCCAGCAGTCGGGGTTATAGCAATCAGCCCCAGCATTTT,CASSRGYSNQPQHF
TRBJ2-3,.,.,13,TRBV29-1,TGCAGCGTTGACGGGGTAGGGTCAGATACGCAGTATTTT,CSVDGVGSDTQYF
TRBJ2-7,.,TRBD2,15,TRBV18,TGTGCCAGCTCACCAATGAAACTAGCGGGCTACGAGCAGTACTTC,CASSPMKLAGYEQYF
TRBJ2-3,few,TRBD2,15,TRBV7-9,TGTGCCAGCAGCCCTGGGACTAGCAGCACAGATACGCAGTATTTT,CASSPGTSSTDTQYF
TRBJ2-3,few,TRBD1,15,TRBV6-1,TGTGCCACCCATCCCCGGGACAGGGGCACAGATACGCAGTATTTT,CATHPRDRGTDTQYF
TRBJ2-3,.,.,15,TRBV10-3,TGTGCCATCAGGAGAGACCTTACAGGGTCAGATACGCAGTATTTT,CAIRRDLTGSDTQYF
TRBJ2-5,.,TRBD1,15,TRBV6-1,TGTGCCAGCATGACTAGACAGGGGGGCCAAGAGACCCAGTACTTC,CASMTRQGGQETQYF
TRBJ2-1,.,TRBD1,15,TRBV5-1,TGCGCCAGCAGCTTCGGGACAGGGACCTACAATGAGCAGTTCTTC,CASSFGTGTYNEQFF
TRBJ2-1,.,TRBD1,15,TRBV5-6,TGTGCCAGCAGCTTTACCTCAGGGACAGGGAATGAGCAGTTCTTC,CASSFTSGTGNEQFF
TRBJ2-1,few,TRBD2,16,TRBV7-2,TGTGCCAGCAGCTTAGGGAGCGGGAGCTCTTACAATGAGCAGTTCTTC,CASSLGSGSSYNEQFF